These T cell receptor beta chains were read from a single sample in a study of beta chain features in type 1 diabetes. The method was immunoSEQ multiplex PCR; TCRdb's version includes in-frame clones alone and lacks a portion of them. In the table there are 110,000 to 150,000 clones, about 7.1% of which are singletons. Sample: central memory CD4+ T cells from blood. These receptors originate from a woman aged 25 to 39 in good health. The CDR3 runs from the conserved cysteine through the conserved F or W. D genes are given only for firm matches. Expanded clones get a size class; other rows say once, few or many, or leave the size out.

D gene	V gene	clone size	J gene	CDR3 protein	CDR3 DNA
TRBD2	TRBV7-2	many	TRBJ2-7	CASSLALSGRGRYEQYF	TGTGCCAGCAGCTTAGCGCTCAGCGGGAGGGGGAGGTACGAGCAGTACTTC
TRBD2	TRBV5-1	-	TRBJ2-1	CASSLALAGANEQFF	TGCGCCAGCAGCTTGGCACTAGCGGGTGCCAATGAGCAGTTCTTC
-	TRBV7-2	-	TRBJ2-1	CASSLGRERDEQFF	TGTGCCAGCAGCTTAGGTCGGGAGCGAGATGAGCAGTTCTTC
TRBD2	TRBV9	-	TRBJ2-1	CASSSGLAGRNEQFF	TGTGCCAGCAGCTCGGGACTAGCGGGACGGAATGAGCAGTTCTTC
-	TRBV7-9	-	TRBJ1-2	CASSLGSGAVGGYTF	TGTGCCAGCAGCTTAGGTAGCGGGGCGGTAGGCGGCTACACCTTC
-	TRBV14	few	TRBJ2-3	CASSPYAGYTQYF	TGTGCCAGCAGCCCATACGCGGGCTATACGCAGTATTTT
TRBD1	TRBV14	-	TRBJ2-3	CASSQLLGQGSTDTQYF	TGTGCCAGCAGCCAGCTGTTAGGACAGGGGAGCACAGATACGCAGTATTTT
TRBD1	TRBV6-1	few	TRBJ1-3	CASSSGTASGNTIYF	TGTGCCAGCAGTAGTGGGACAGCCTCTGGAAACACCATATATTTT
TRBD1	TRBV27	few	TRBJ2-6	CASSQTTGGYSGANVLTF	TGTGCCAGCAGTCAGACGACAGGGGGATACTCTGGGGCCAACGTCCTGACTTTC
-	TRBV30	many	TRBJ1-4	CAWNVGGTEKLFF	TGTGCCTGGAATGTCGGGGGGACTGAAAAACTGTTTTTT
TRBD2	TRBV9	-	TRBJ2-2	CASSPYGVAGGPSGELFF	TGTGCCAGCAGCCCTTACGGAGTAGCGGGAGGGCCGTCCGGGGAGCTGTTTTTT
TRBD1	TRBV9	few	TRBJ1-2	CASSAQGDYGYTF	TGTGCCAGCAGCGCACAGGGGGACTATGGCTACACCTTC
TRBD1	TRBV18	few	TRBJ1-1	CASSPRQGADTEAFF	TGTGCCAGCTCACCCAGACAGGGGGCAGACACTGAAGCTTTCTTT
-	TRBV30	many	TRBJ1-5	CAWNPRGGYGQPQHF	TGTGCCTGGAACCCCCGCGGCGGGTACGGTCAGCCCCAGCATTTT
-	TRBV6-6	-	TRBJ2-1	CASNRAGEQFF	TGCGCCAGCAACCGAGCCGGTGAGCAGTTCTTC
-	TRBV18	-	TRBJ1-1	CASSLYRQDMNTEAFF	TGTGCCAGCTCACTTTACCGACAGGACATGAACACTGAAGCTTTCTTT
-	TRBV7-3	-	TRBJ2-7	CASSSPGDYEQYF	TGTGCCAGCAGCTCCCCAGGTGACTACGAGCAGTACTTC
TRBD1	TRBV6-5	few	TRBJ2-5	CASGPSTGRETQYF	TGTGCCAGCGGGCCCTCGACAGGGCGGGAGACCCAGTACTTC
-	TRBV11-2	-	TRBJ2-6	CASSFTGSGANVLTF	TGTGCCAGCAGCTTCACAGGGTCTGGGGCCAACGTCCTGACTTTC
TRBD1	TRBV7-2	few	TRBJ2-7	CASSPRQGSYEQYF	TGTGCCAGCAGCCCTCGACAGGGATCCTACGAGCAGTACTTC
-	TRBV28	few	TRBJ1-1	CASRGGSWGNTEAFF	TGTGCCAGCAGGGGAGGATCGTGGGGGAACACTGAAGCTTTCTTT
TRBD1	TRBV2	-	TRBJ2-7	CASSGGQERNYEQYF	TGTGCCAGCAGTGGAGGACAGGAAAGGAACTACGAGCAGTACTTC
-	TRBV7-2	few	TRBJ1-1	CASSSQGSHTEAFF	TGTGCCAGCAGCTCACAGGGATCCCACACTGAAGCTTTCTTT
TRBD2	TRBV5-6	few	TRBJ2-5	CASSLRTSGRRGETQYF	TGTGCCAGCAGCTTGCGGACTAGCGGGAGAAGGGGAGAGACCCAGTACTTC
TRBD1	TRBV30	-	TRBJ1-2	CASLQQGASNYGYTF	TGTGCCTCCTTACAGCAGGGGGCCTCTAACTATGGCTACACCTTC
TRBD2	TRBV7-2	-	TRBJ2-1	CASSLAGREVHEQFF	TGTGCCAGCAGCTTAGCCGGACGGGAGGTACATGAGCAGTTCTTC
TRBD1	TRBV6-5	-	TRBJ2-7	CASSRTGTGDYEQYF	TGTGCCAGCAGTAGGACCGGGACAGGGGACTACGAGCAGTACTTC
-	TRBV9	few	TRBJ2-2	CASSFGTPSAGELFF	TGTGCCAGCAGCTTCGGGACTCCGAGCGCCGGGGAGCTGTTTTTT
-	TRBV18	-	TRBJ2-7	CASSPPGTGYEQYF	TGTGCCAGCTCACCCCCGGGAACGGGCTACGAGCAGTACTTC